This TCR beta chain emerged from a study of early T cells in non-severe SARS-CoV-2 infection. Regarding the study as a whole: Matching results from VDJdb favored anti-spike CD8 responses, leaving private and CD4 specificities undetected.

Attached unique molecular identifiers marked individual cDNA molecules. A single record per CDR3 protein comes from TCRdb applying MiXCR to the 5' RACE reads. Among more than 15,000 distinct CDR3 sequences, approximately 4.8% were seen once, and the ten largest hold roughly 6.3%. This clonotype was counted ten times or more. Its antigen is as yet unknown. The receptor was isolated from an adult who was a healthcare worker with PCR-confirmed SARS-CoV-2 infection or an uninfected control (not recorded which). The sequenced sample was whole blood.

CDR3 sequence (DNA): TGCGCCAGCAGCTTGAAGGGGGCGGCGAACACCGGGGAGCTGTTTTTT. It codes for CASSLKGAANTGELFF. The chain carries TRBV5-1 and TRBJ2-2; 7 bases line up with TRBD1. CDR3 length equals 16 residues. Germline V gene sequence: CDR1 SGHRS, CDR2 YFSETQ. The trim removed 1 base at V and 0 bases at J, leaving 3 bases unmatched.